The rows below give T cell receptor beta chains drawn from one sample of a study of cytomegalovirus exposure and HLA in healthy donors. The repertoire was sequenced with immunoSEQ multiplex PCR; TCRdb's copy has only in-frame clones and lacks some. The data contain 140,000 to 150,000 clones, roughly 70% of them seen just once; the ten biggest clones take up 2.1%. The sequencing input was PBMCs. The receptors here all came from a woman aged 55-70 years in good health and CMV-seropositive. Each CDR3 is given with its conserved first and last residue. Fields, in order: clone size, V gene, J gene, D gene, CDR3 DNA, CDR3 protein. The D gene is left open where the match is weak. Not all rows give a size; the values are once, few, many and, for expanded clones, a class.

>.|TRBV10-3|TRBJ2-3|.
TGTGCCATCAGTGAGTGGCAGGCAGATACGCAGTATTTT
CAISEWQADTQYF
>.|TRBV28|TRBJ2-7|TRBD2
TGTGCCAGCAGAGTTAGCGGGAGGGGGTACGAGCAGTACTTC
CASRVSGRGYEQYF
>.|TRBV19|TRBJ1-2|TRBD1
TGTGCCAGTAGTATAGAACAGGGGAGCTATGGCTACACCTTC
CASSIEQGSYGYTF
>once|TRBV5-1|TRBJ2-2|.
TGCGCCAGCAGCCCCGGACATTCGAACACCGGGGAGCTGTTTTTT
CASSPGHSNTGELFF
>few|TRBV28|TRBJ1-1|.
TGTGCCATCGCGGGAGGGTGGGGCACTGAGGCTTTCTTT
CAIAGGWGTEAFF
>.|TRBV11-3|TRBJ2-1|TRBD1
TGTGCCAGCAGCTTCCGGACAGGCCCCGGCAATGAGCAGTTCTTC
CASSFRTGPGNEQFF
>.|TRBV10-2|TRBJ1-5|.
TGCGCCAGCAGGGATGGGACTTCGCCCCAGCATTTT
CASRDGTSPQHF
>.|TRBV9|TRBJ1-5|.
TGTGCCAGCAGCCCCCTTGGAGGGCCCAATCAGCCCCAGCATTTT
CASSPLGGPNQPQHF
>.|TRBV27|TRBJ1-4|.
TGTGCCAGCAGTTCCCTCAGGGTGGCTAATGAAAAACTGTTTTTT
CASSSLRVANEKLFF
>.|TRBV19|TRBJ2-4|TRBD2
TGTGCCAGTAGCCTGCGGACTAGCGCAGCCAAAAACATTCAGTACTTC
CASSLRTSAAKNIQYF
>once|TRBV19|TRBJ1-1|.
TGTGCCAGTAGCCCAGGCGGGGGTGACGGGAGGGGCACTGAAGCTTTCTTT
CASSPGGGDGRGTEAFF
>.|TRBV2|TRBJ1-1|.
TGTGCCAGCAGGGTACAAACGAACACTGAAGCTTTCTTT
CASRVQTNTEAFF
>.|TRBV5-1|TRBJ2-5|TRBD1
TGCGCCAGCAGCTTGGCTGGAGGACAGGGGGAGACCCAGTACTTC
CASSLAGGQGETQYF
>.|TRBV2|TRBJ1-4|.
TGTGCCAGCAGTACCAGGGATGAAAAACTGTTTTTT
CASSTRDEKLFF
>.|TRBV10-3|TRBJ1-4|.
TGTGCCATCAGTGAGTCAGGTGGAGGTGAAAAACTGTTTTTT
CAISESGGGEKLFF
>.|TRBV9|TRBJ1-5|.
TGTGCCAGCAGCGTTGAGGGGGGCAATCAGCCCCAGCATTTT
CASSVEGGNQPQHF
>few|TRBV28|TRBJ1-5|TRBD1
TGTGCCAGCAGTACCTCGACAGGGGCTTATCAGCCCCAGCATTTT
CASSTSTGAYQPQHF
>.|TRBV28|TRBJ2-2|TRBD1
TGTGCCAGCAGTTTATCGACAGGGTGGCCCGGGGAGCTGTTTTTT
CASSLSTGWPGELFF
>.|TRBV6-5|TRBJ1-4|.
TGTGCCAGCAGTTACTTACAGGGTGAAAAACTGTTTTTT
CASSYLQGEKLFF
>.|TRBV6-5|TRBJ2-7|.
TGTGCCAGCAGTTCCCTGGGGCATTACGAGCAGTACTTC
CASSSLGHYEQYF
>.|TRBV10-3|TRBJ1-1|.
TGTGCCACAGGGGAATCGACGGTGAACACTGAAGCTTTCTTT
CATGESTVNTEAFF
>.|TRBV4-1|TRBJ2-7|.
TGCGCCAGCAGCCAAGCCTCCCCTCTGGCCTCCTACGAGCAGTACTTC
CASSQASPLASYEQYF
>few|TRBV5-1|TRBJ2-1|.
TGCGCCAGCAGCTTGGGAGCCTACAATGAGCAGTTCTTC
CASSLGAYNEQFF
>.|TRBV9|TRBJ1-5|.
TGTGCCAGCAGCGTAGGGTCACGGGGTCAGCCCCAGCATTTT
CASSVGSRGQPQHF
>few|TRBV4-1|TRBJ2-1|.
TGCGCCAGCAGCCAAGGGGAGCGTAGTATAGATGAGCAGTTCTTC
CASSQGERSIDEQFF
>.|TRBV7-2|TRBJ1-2|.
TGTGCCAGCAGCTTTAGGGGGGGCAGGGCAACTGATGGCTACACCTTC
CASSFRGGRATDGYTF
>.|TRBV5-6|TRBJ2-3|TRBD2
TGTGCCAGCAGCACAGGACTAGCGGGAGTCTTTGATACGCAGTATTTT
CASSTGLAGVFDTQYF
>.|TRBV7-3|TRBJ2-5|TRBD2
TGTGCCAGCAGCATCTCAGCGGGAGGGCGGGAGACCCAGTACTTC
CASSISAGGRETQYF
>few|TRBV28|TRBJ2-5|TRBD2
TGTGCCAGCAGTTTAGGAGGAGCGGGAGGAGGTTTGGAGACCCAGTACTTC
CASSLGGAGGGLETQYF
>.|TRBV5-1|TRBJ2-3|TRBD1
TGCGCCAGCAGCCCGATAGGGGGCGCAACAGATACGCAGTATTTT
CASSPIGGATDTQYF
>.|TRBV28|TRBJ2-7|.
TGTGCCAGCAGTCCCCCGGGGTTCCGGATCTACGAGCAGTACTTC
CASSPPGFRIYEQYF
>.|TRBV30|TRBJ1-4|.
TGCGGGGGAGGAGGGGCTGAAAAACTGTTTTTT
CGGGGAEKLFF
>.|TRBV2|TRBJ2-7|TRBD1
TGTGCCAGCAGTGATGGGACAGGGTCCTACGAGCAGTACTTC
CASSDGTGSYEQYF
>few|TRBV7-6|TRBJ2-7|.
TGTGCCAGCAGCTTAGACCCTACAGCCTACGAGCAGTACTTC
CASSLDPTAYEQYF
>.|TRBV5-1|TRBJ1-1|.
TGCGCCAGCAGACAACTGCCAGGGATGAACACTGAAGCTTTCTTT
CASRQLPGMNTEAFF
>.|TRBV6-1|TRBJ2-3|TRBD2
TGTGCCAGCGTGTCTAGCGGGACAGATACGCAGTATTTT
CASVSSGTDTQYF
>once|TRBV5-4|TRBJ2-5|.
TGTGCCAGCAGCTACAACGGGGAGCAGTACTTC
CASSYNGEQYF
>.|TRBV6-1|TRBJ2-1|TRBD2
TGTGCCAGCACCAGCGGGAAAGAGCAGTTCTTC
CASTSGKEQFF
>.|TRBV20-1|TRBJ1-2|.
TGCAGTGCTAGAGCCATTGATGGCTACACCTTC
CSARAIDGYTF
>.|TRBV10-3|TRBJ2-1|.
TGTGCCATCAGTGCGAGCGGAAACAATGAGCAGTTCTTC
CAISASGNNEQFF
>.|TRBV14|TRBJ1-1|.
TGTGCCAGCAGCCCACAGGGCGGGGGCACTGAAGCTTTCTTT
CASSPQGGGTEAFF
>.|TRBV5-1|TRBJ2-3|.
TGCGCCAGCAGCTTGGTGGGAGTGGCGGGCACAGATACGCAGTATTTT
CASSLVGVAGTDTQYF
>.|TRBV30|TRBJ2-2|.
TGTGCCTGGAGTGTACCAGGAAGGGGAACCGGGGAGCTGTTTTTT
CAWSVPGRGTGELFF
>.|TRBV28|TRBJ1-2|TRBD1
TGTGCCAGCAGGAGTTGGGGACAGGGACCAAACTATGGCTACACCTTC
CASRSWGQGPNYGYTF
>.|TRBV10-3|TRBJ1-1|TRBD1
TGTGCCTCCCGGGACAGCGATATGAACACTGAAGCTTTCTTT
CASRDSDMNTEAFF
>.|TRBV27|TRBJ1-6|TRBD1
TGTGCCAGCAGTTCCCAGGGGGTTTTGAATTCACCCCTCCACTTT
CASSSQGVLNSPLHF
>.|TRBV11-2|TRBJ1-1|.
TGTGCCAGCAGCCCAAGTACAGGGATCAACACTGAAGCTTTCTTT
CASSPSTGINTEAFF